One sample yielded the 12 T cell receptor beta chains listed below, sequenced in a study of T cell responses to AZD1222 COVID-19 vaccine. Clones were read by immunoSEQ multiplex PCR, and TCRdb kept only the in-frame ones, dropping some. The table records about 140,000 clones, 88% of them present only once. The sample in question was peripheral blood, obtained on day 0 of AZD1222 vaccination. The origin of the receptors is an adult in good health.

The rearrangement links TRBV6-5 to TRBJ2-1; possibly TRBD2 for D (5 bases). The V end was cut by 0 bases, the J end by 9 bases, with 15 bases between. The germline V gene has CDR1 MNHEY and CDR2 SVGAGI. The CDR3 is made up of 15 amino acids. CDR3 region: CASSYSAGTRSEQFF. Here the CDR3 DNA reads TGTGCCAGCAGTTACTCCGCGGGCACAAGGTCTGAGCAGTTCTTC.

The V call is TRBV12-3 or TRBV12-4, the J call TRBJ1-2; D perhaps matches TRBD1 (6 bases). Trimming pared 5 bases from V and 4 bases from J, leaving 11 bases between. This CDR3 is built from 13 residues. The CDR3 coding sequence is TGTGCCAGCAGTCTACAGGGAGCCTATGGCTACACCTTC. Its protein product is CASSLQGAYGYTF.

The chain joins TRBV19 to TRBJ2-1, with 9 positions matching TRBD2. The germline V gene has CDR1 LNHDA and CDR2 SQIVND (reference sequence). The ends lost 1 base at V and 4 bases at J; junction bases unmatched: 5. The CDR3 totals 16 residues. The CDR3 sequence: CASSIGGGRAYNEQFF. In DNA, the CDR3 is TGTGCCAGTAGTATAGGGGGCGGGAGGGCATACAATGAGCAGTTCTTC.

This chain uses TRBV28 with TRBJ2-1; TRBD2 matches at 12 bases. The V and J ends lost 4 bases and 7 bases, in that order; junction bases with no gene match: 5. Germline V lookup: CDR1 MDHEN, CDR2 SYDVKM. CDR3 length equals 15 residues. The chain's CDR3 is CASSSLAGGANEQFF. The CDR3, as DNA: TGTGCCAGCAGTTCCCTAGCGGGGGGGGCTAATGAGCAGTTCTTC.

The chain recombines TRBV5-1 with TRBJ2-5; weak D call: TRBD2 (6 bases). Looked up from germline, CDR1 is SGHRS and CDR2 is YFSETQ. This CDR3 region has 16 residues. V lost 0 bases and J 0 bases, leaving 12 bases between the germline ends. The CDR3 nucleotides are TGCGCCAGCAGCTTGGGAATTAGCGGAAACCAAGAGACCCAGTACTTC. Translated, it gives CASSLGISGNQETQYF.

V and J are TRBV6-5 and TRBJ2-1; D gene uncertain. This CDR3 comprises 14 residues. Trimming took 6 bases from V and 8 from J, leaving 17 bases between them. Germline V gives CDR1 MNHEY, CDR2 SVGAGI. As DNA, the CDR3 is TGTGCCAGCAGAAGCTCGGTCTTGAGATATGAGCAGTTCTTC. As protein: CASRSSVLRYEQFF.

V usage is TRBV6-1 and J usage is TRBJ1-1; D not certain. Trimming pared 1 base from V and 2 bases from J, leaving 8 bases between. The V gene's germline CDR1 is MNHNS and CDR2 SASEGT. This CDR3 is 14 amino acids long. This CDR3 reads CASSEETVNTEAFF. CDR3 nucleotide sequence: TGTGCCAGCAGTGAAGAGACGGTAAACACTGAAGCTTTCTTT.

The chain recombines TRBV12-3 or TRBV12-4 with TRBJ1-5; D is unclear. Trimming removed 0 bases from V and 5 bases from J, with 5 bases in between. This CDR3 comprises 13 residues. The CDR3 nucleotides read TGTGCCAGCAGTTTAGCCGAGGATCAGCCCCAGCATTTT. It codes for CASSLAEDQPQHF.

The chain links TRBV7-6 to TRBJ1-5; D is unresolved. This CDR3 is built from 12 residues. Germline CDR1 reads SGHVS; CDR2 reads FNYEAQ. V was cut by 5 bases and J by 6 bases, with 8 bases left in between. The CDR3 DNA is TGTGCCAGCAGCCCTACGGGTCAGCCCCAGCATTTT. Its translation: CASSPTGQPQHF. The whole variable domain, remainder taken from reference TRBV7-6 and TRBJ1-5, is GAGVSQSPRYKVTKRGQDVALRCDPISGHVSLYWYRQALGQGPEFLTYFNYEAQQDKSGLPNDRFSAERPEGSISTLTIQRTEQRDSAMYRCASSPTGQPQHFGDGTRLSIL.

This chain joins TRBV7-6 and TRBJ1-2, with D unresolved. The V end was cut by 5 bases, the J end by 7 bases, with 14 bases between. CDR1 SGHVS and CDR2 FNYEAQ come from the germline V gene. The CDR3 has 13 amino acids. DNA for the CDR3: TGTGCCAGCAGCCAACCAAACGGTCTTGGCTACACCTTC. Translated: CASSQPNGLGYTF. Filled out from reference TRBV7-6 and TRBJ1-2, the complete variable domain reads GAGVSQSPRYKVTKRGQDVALRCDPISGHVSLYWYRQALGQGPEFLTYFNYEAQQDKSGLPNDRFSAERPEGSISTLTIQRTEQRDSAMYRCASSQPNGLGYTFGSGTRLTVV.

The chain recombines TRBV5-1 with TRBJ1-1; unclear D gene. There are 14 residues in the CDR3. The germline CDR1 and CDR2 sequences are SGHRS and YFSETQ. Trimming pared 0 bases from V and 2 bases from J, leaving 8 bases between. The chain's CDR3 is CASSLVGINTEAFF. CDR3 in DNA: TGCGCCAGCAGCTTGGTAGGGATCAACACTGAAGCTTTCTTT.

CDR3 nucleotides: TGTGCCAGCAGCTCACTTAACAGGGTTGGCTACACCTTC. Its translation: CASSSLNRVGYTF. The chain is built from TRBV11-2 and TRBJ1-2; tentative D call: TRBD1 (6 bases). CDR3 length: 13 residues. Trimming cost V 4 bases and J 7 bases, with 13 bases left between them. CDR1 is SGHAT, CDR2 FQNNGV, per germline.